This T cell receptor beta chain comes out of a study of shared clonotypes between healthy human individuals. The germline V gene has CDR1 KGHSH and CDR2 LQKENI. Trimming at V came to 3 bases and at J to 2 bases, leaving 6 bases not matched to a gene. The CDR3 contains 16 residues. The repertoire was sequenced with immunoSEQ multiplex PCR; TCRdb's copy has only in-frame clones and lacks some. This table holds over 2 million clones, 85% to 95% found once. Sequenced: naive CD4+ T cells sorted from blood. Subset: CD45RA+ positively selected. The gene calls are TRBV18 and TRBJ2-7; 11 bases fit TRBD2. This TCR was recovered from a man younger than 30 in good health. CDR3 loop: CASSPYTSGGPYEQYF. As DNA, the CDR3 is TGTGCCAGCTCACCGTATACTAGCGGGGGCCCCTACGAGCAGTACTTC.